This entry is about one TCR beta chain. Its target is unknown. An equimolar mix of two oligonucleotides served as the beta constant-region primer for TRBC1 and TRBC2. Ligation attached a single-stranded oligonucleotide with a 12-nucleotide UMI and the SP2 primer to the cDNA 3' end. Four rounds of PCR amplified the ligated cDNA using nested alpha and beta constant-region primers plus SP2. TCRdb reprocessed the UMI-ligation and nested PCR reads with MiXCR, giving one entry per CDR3 protein. The sample lists some 150,000 distinct CDR3 sequences; 15% to 20% were seen once. The sample comes from a study of naive and memory T cell subsets. Cells stained for CD3, CD4, CD8, CD45RA, CD27 and viability were sorted into four CD45RA/CD27 subsets. The CDR3 has 15 residues. V shed 1 base, J shed 7 bases, and the junction held 7 bases outside the gene matches. Germline V gene data show CDR1 as SGHRS and CDR2 as YFSETQ.

Study-wide results and limits: In naive cells, over 95% of TCR sequences were seen only once.

This clonotype originated in a human donor in good health. Sequencing was carried out using naive CD4+ T cells from blood. J is TRBJ2-1 and V is TRBV5-1; 8 positions match TRBD1. For the CDR3, the DNA is TGCGCCAGCAGCTTGCCCAACGACAGGGGAAATGAGCAGTTCTTC. It specifies CASSLPNDRGNEQFF.